This T cell receptor (beta chain) was documented in a study of blood T cell repertoires in COVID-19. Background on the study: Whether acute or convalescent, the COVID-19 samples came from the United States, Italy and Spain. PBMCs, B-cell-depleted T cells, or T cells provided the cDNA or gDNA that made up the material.

Patients in Seattle were enrolled during active infection, then followed longitudinally. In the authors' workflow: Estimation of nucleated cell counts was performed using reference gene primer amplification. Sequenced by immunoSEQ multiplex PCR; TCRdb stores in-frame clones only, minus some. V and J calls and clone size are given by that table; D and trimming were obtained from the DNA. Of fewer than 700,000 clones in the sample, about 89% were seen once. This CDR3 contains 14 residues. Germline values: CDR1 SGHTA, CDR2 FQGNSA. Trimming removed 1 base from V and 2 bases from J; junction bases left unmatched: 0.

This clonotype originated in a woman in her 50s with COVID-19, enrolled during active disease. The rearrangement uses TRBV7-2 and TRBJ2-3; 7 nucleotides match TRBD2. The specimen sequenced was peripheral blood. The CDR3 sequence: CASSLERDTDTQYF. The CDR3, as DNA: TGTGCCAGCAGCTTAGAGCGGGACACAGATACGCAGTATTTT.